Here is one T cell receptor beta chain with its context. The same CDR3 can be traced to other DNA sequences in this sample. Trimming shortened V by 1 base and J by 2 bases, and 9 bases separated the two germline ends. Germline V CDR1 and CDR2: SGHNT, YENEEA. This CDR3 comprises 14 residues. The source of the sample is a study of blood T cell repertoires in COVID-19. Across the study: Samples of COVID-19 (acute and convalescent) were obtained from the United States, Italy and Spain. Nucleic acid was either cDNA or gDNA, and it came from T cells, B-cell-depleted T cells, or PBMCs.

Repertoires were generated with immunoSEQ multiplex PCR, while TCRdb's copy carries only in-frame clones and drops some. The sample has about 95,000 clones; 90% to 95% are singletons. This rearrangement joins TRBV11-3 to TRBJ2-7; TRBD2 might be the D (7 bases). The source material was peripheral blood. The TCR was taken from a woman aged 45-59 years in a cohort sampled during active COVID-19. The chain's CDR3 is CASSLGGGTYEQYF. In DNA, the CDR3 is TGTGCCAGCAGCTTAGGCGGGGGCACCTACGAGCAGTACTTC.